A selection of T cell receptor beta chains follows, all from one sample in a study of early T cells in non-severe SARS-CoV-2 infection. TCRdb re-called the 5' RACE reads through MiXCR, storing one row per CDR3 protein. The table includes approximately 50,000 distinct CDR3 sequences, approximately 8.5% detected once. Sequencing was done on a sample of whole blood. Source of these receptors: an adult who was a healthcare worker with PCR-confirmed SARS-CoV-2 infection or an uninfected control (not recorded which). Each CDR3 is given with its conserved first and last residue.

j_call	v_call	cdr3_aa
TRBJ1-1	TRBV5-4	CASSLDRGDTEAFF
TRBJ2-7	TRBV5-6	CASSSGTGHEQYF
TRBJ2-5	TRBV27	CASSPLGSGDQETQYF
TRBJ1-2	TRBV28	CASSSSKRGNYGYTF
TRBJ2-1	TRBV7-9	CASSLWTGLYNEQFF
TRBJ2-5	TRBV20-1	CSARGISGRALETQYF
TRBJ1-2	TRBV24-1	CATSEQGWSYGYTF
TRBJ2-7	TRBV9	CASSWDQAGEQYF
TRBJ2-2	TRBV10-3	CAISNGNRPGELFF
TRBJ1-4	TRBV12-3/TRBV12-4	CASSSPRQGATNEKLFF
TRBJ1-1	TRBV6-6	CASSYRNRPPPEAFF
TRBJ1-1	TRBV27	CASSYLWNTEAFF
TRBJ1-2	TRBV30	CAWSNGILYGYTF
TRBJ2-2	TRBV11-2	CASSPPVGELFF
TRBJ1-1	TRBV29-1	CSVKDRGLNTEAFF
TRBJ2-1	TRBV7-3	CASSPGTSGKSSYNEQFF
TRBJ2-7	TRBV28	CASSLGKAWQGSYEQYF
TRBJ1-3	TRBV28	CASSFGPLDRNTIYF
TRBJ2-5	TRBV10-3	CAISGNRGRRGETQYF
TRBJ2-3	TRBV7-9	CASSLIVGTDTQYF
TRBJ2-1	TRBV25-1	CASSRKDSYYNEQFF
TRBJ1-5	TRBV12-3/TRBV12-4	CASSLAQKDQPQHF
TRBJ2-5	TRBV5-1	CASSSRGETQYF
TRBJ2-3	TRBV19	CASATSGRIDTQYF
TRBJ2-6	TRBV28	CASSPMTGAGSGANVLTF
TRBJ2-3	TRBV11-3	CASSLDSDTQYF
TRBJ2-7	TRBV20-1	CSAPRLHEQYF
TRBJ1-4	TRBV5-1	CASSLFGQMETNEKLFF
TRBJ1-3	TRBV7-9	CASSTNWTGAGNTIYF
TRBJ1-1	TRBV28	CASNDRNEAFF
TRBJ2-1	TRBV6-5	CASTRLAGGVNEQFF
TRBJ2-6	TRBV10-3	CAITPGTGVTGANVLTF
TRBJ1-2	TRBV7-9	CASSLAIMAPRKNGYTF
TRBJ2-7	TRBV2	CASSEGASGFSYEQYF
TRBJ2-1	TRBV5-4	CASSAGLADGHEQFF
TRBJ2-7	TRBV5-1	CASSLESSSYEQYF
TRBJ1-1	TRBV20-1	CSARSIPNTEAFF
TRBJ2-5	TRBV7-2	CASSLETSGSSVGTQYF
TRBJ2-3	TRBV5-4	CASSLAGEDTQYF
TRBJ1-1	TRBV6-2/TRBV6-3	CASSYSDGKTEAFF
TRBJ2-1	TRBV4-3	CASSQELAGGGEQFF
TRBJ1-2	TRBV5-1	CASSPGQGFGYTF
TRBJ1-2	TRBV28	CASTGTVYGYTF
TRBJ2-2	TRBV6-1	CAIHRVTGELFF
TRBJ2-7	TRBV2	CASSAPKGQTVGYEQYF
TRBJ1-4	TRBV12-3/TRBV12-4	CASSGLGRNEKLFF
TRBJ2-7	TRBV30	CAWTESSYEQYF
TRBJ2-2	TRBV6-2/TRBV6-3	CASSYGQGASGELFF